This T cell receptor (beta chain) was captured in a study of OX40 agonist ivuxolimab in advanced cancers. The overall study: Partial responses were achieved by three patients, one with hepatocellular carcinoma and two with cutaneous melanoma. Regarding the study as a whole: The antigen specificity of the peripheral T cells (those that were expanded) was not determined. CD8+ T cells (on average) carried more expanded clones than CD4+ T cells.

Turning to this clone: Its cognate antigen is unknown.

The method was immunoSEQ multiplex PCR; TCRdb's version includes in-frame clones alone and lacks a portion of them. The sample carries about 28,000 clones, roughly 80% recorded once. Sequenced here: CD4+ or CD8+ T cells sorted from blood, sampled in a trial of the OX40 agonist ivuxolimab. The clonotype comes from an adult with an advanced solid tumor such as melanoma, head and neck, liver or kidney cancer.

In nucleotides, the CDR3 is TGTGCCAGCAGTGAACAGGGACTAGCGGGGAGCTCCTACGAGCAGTACTTC. This encodes CASSEQGLAGSSYEQYF. The chain combines TRBV2 with TRBJ2-7; 13 bases agree with TRBD2. Germline V gene sequence: CDR1 SNHLY, CDR2 FYNNEI. V shed 2 bases, J shed 0 bases, and the junction held 4 bases outside the gene matches. The CDR3 has 17 amino acids. The full variable domain, with the rest looked up from reference TRBV2 and TRBJ2-7, is EPEVTQTPSHQVTQMGQEVILRCVPISNHLYFYWYRQILGQKVEFLVSFYNNEISEKSEIFDDQFSVERPDGSNFTLKIRSTKLEDSAMYFCASSEQGLAGSSYEQYFGPGTRLTVT.